The present entry profiles one T cell receptor beta chain with its context. Its target is unknown. The data originate from a study of CD8 T cells in ankylosing spondylitis. Notes on the study in general: The disease-linked clones had a CD8+ phenotype and low blood frequencies. Reportedly, significant enrichment of disease-linked clones occurred in matched ankylosing spondylitis synovial fluid. What seemed typical of ankylosing spondylitis blood was a TCR beta motif built from under 10 highly homologous variants.

TCR beta libraries were made by quantitative 5'-RACE with molecular barcodes. TCRdb fed the 5' RACE reads into MiXCR, producing one record per CDR3 protein. The repertoire includes 230,000 or so distinct CDR3 sequences, roughly 18% of them detected once, and around 30% sits in the top ten. The V segment lost 5 bases and the J segment 7 bases; nucleotides outside the gene matches: 9. The CDR3 is made up of 16 amino acids. Germline CDR1 reads LNHDA; CDR2 reads SQIVND (reference sequence). This receptor was taken from a male donor with ankylosing spondylitis or in good health (not recorded which). The chain links TRBV19 to TRBJ1-5; 12 bases are shared with TRBD1. The sequenced material came from blood, either unsorted or a sorted T cell fraction (not recorded which). The DNA for the CDR3 is TGTGCCAGTAGTGTATCCGGGACAGGGGGCGAGCAGCCCCAGCATTTT. It codes for CASSVSGTGGEQPQHF. Variable domain in full (rest from reference TRBV19 and TRBJ1-5): DGGITQSPKYLFRKEGQNVTLSCEQNLNHDAMYWYRQDPGQGLRLIYYSQIVNDFQKGDIAEGYSVSREKKESFPLTVTSAQKNPTAFYLCASSVSGTGGEQPQHFGDGTRLSIL.